A selection of T cell receptor beta chains follows, all from one sample in a study of blood T cell repertoires in COVID-19. Sequencing used immunoSEQ multiplex PCR; TCRdb keeps in-frame clones, though not all of them. The table has about 100,000 clones, 87% seen once; the top ten hold roughly 15%. Specimen: peripheral blood. These receptors were collected from a man aged 45-65 years with acute or convalescent COVID-19. CDR3s include the opening cysteine and the closing phenylalanine or tryptophan. D genes are given only for firm matches. Expanded clones get a size class; other rows say once, few or many, or leave the size out.

V gene	D gene	clone size	J gene	CDR3 protein	CDR3 DNA
TRBV7-9	TRBD1	-	TRBJ2-7	CASSPGDRGKYEQYF	TGTGCCAGCAGCCCTGGGGACAGGGGCAAATACGAGCAGTACTTC
TRBV7-9	TRBD2	-	TRBJ2-3	CASSPGLAHTDTQYF	TGTGCCAGCAGCCCAGGACTAGCCCACACAGATACGCAGTATTTT
TRBV10-3	TRBD1	-	TRBJ2-1	CAISDLTGNNEQFF	TGTGCCATCAGTGACTTGACAGGGAACAATGAGCAGTTCTTC
TRBV19	-	-	TRBJ1-1	CASSEAGSNTEAFF	TGTGCCAGTAGTGAGGCGGGCTCGAACACTGAAGCTTTCTTT
TRBV5-1	-	-	TRBJ2-7	CASSQQGLPQPYEQYF	TGCGCCAGCAGCCAGCAGGGATTGCCACAACCTTACGAGCAGTACTTC
TRBV5-1	-	few	TRBJ1-6	CASREANSNSPLHF	TGCGCCAGCAGAGAAGCCAATAGTAATTCACCCCTCCACTTT
TRBV7-2	-	once	TRBJ2-1	CASSLVAPYNEQFF	TGTGCCAGCAGCTTAGTGGCCCCCTACAATGAGCAGTTCTTC
TRBV6-6	TRBD2	-	TRBJ2-7	CASTRGGRNEQYF	TGTGCCAGCACTCGGGGAGGGAGAAACGAGCAGTACTTC
TRBV6-5	-	once	TRBJ1-3	CASSPRSGSGNTIYF	TGTGCCAGCAGTCCCCGGTCAGGCTCTGGAAACACCATATATTTT
TRBV4-1	TRBD2	-	TRBJ2-3	CASSQSSGLAGSTDTQYF	TGCGCCAGCAGCCAATCGTCCGGACTAGCGGGAAGCACAGATACGCAGTATTTT
TRBV5-1	-	-	TRBJ1-2	CASSPSDWDGYTF	TGCGCCAGCAGCCCATCCGACTGGGATGGCTACACCTTC
TRBV28	-	-	TRBJ2-7	CASSPLGTYEQYF	TGTGCCAGCAGTCCCCTCGGTACCTACGAGCAGTACTTC
TRBV30	-	once	TRBJ2-3	CAWRGGSTDTQYF	TGTGCCTGGAGAGGGGGAAGCACAGATACGCAGTATTTT
TRBV3-1/TRBV3-2	TRBD2	-	TRBJ2-5	CASSQEASRGAQYF	TGTGCCAGCAGCCAAGAGGCCTCACGGGGGGCCCAGTACTTC
TRBV4-2	TRBD1	-	TRBJ1-2	CASSQGTVGTGGGGYTF	TGTGCCAGCAGCCAAGGGACGGTCGGGACAGGGGGCGGTGGCTACACCTTC
TRBV18	TRBD1	-	TRBJ2-1	CASSQDRGSYNEQFF	TGTGCCAGCTCACAAGACAGGGGGTCTTACAATGAGCAGTTCTTC
TRBV19	TRBD1	once	TRBJ2-1	CASSPGQGGDEQFF	TGTGCCAGTAGCCCGGGACAGGGCGGCGATGAGCAGTTCTTC
TRBV20-1	-	-	TRBJ1-2	CSARGSYGYTF	TGCAGTGCTCGAGGGAGCTATGGCTACACCTTC
TRBV6-6	-	-	TRBJ2-1	CASSSGTVPYNEQFF	TGTGCCAGCAGTTCCGGGACTGTCCCCTACAATGAGCAGTTCTTC
TRBV6-5	TRBD2	-	TRBJ2-7	CASSYGLAGKSYEQYF	TGTGCCAGCAGTTACGGACTAGCGGGAAAATCCTACGAGCAGTACTTC
TRBV6-5	TRBD2	-	TRBJ2-1	CASSRWQGGYNEQFF	TGTGCCAGCAGTCGTTGGCAGGGAGGGTACAATGAGCAGTTCTTC
TRBV15	-	-	TRBJ1-3	CATSRDLVGSGNTIYF	TGTGCCACCAGCAGAGATCTCGTCGGCTCTGGAAACACCATATATTTT
TRBV19	TRBD1	-	TRBJ1-5	CASSISTGKAPQHF	TGTGCCAGTAGTATCTCGACAGGGAAGGCGCCCCAGCATTTT
TRBV29-1	-	once	TRBJ2-1	CSVLGGPGEQFF	TGCAGCGTTCTTGGGGGCCCGGGTGAGCAGTTCTTC
TRBV5-8	-	-	TRBJ2-1	CASSLRGQFF	TGTGCCAGCAGCTTACGGGGGCAGTTCTTC
TRBV11-2	-	-	TRBJ1-1	CASSLNSGRRTEAFF	TGTGCCAGCAGCTTAAATTCAGGGAGGAGAACTGAAGCTTTCTTT
TRBV28	-	-	TRBJ2-1	CASSSAEEQFF	TGTGCCAGCAGTTCCGCGGAGGAGCAGTTCTTC
TRBV5-1	TRBD1	-	TRBJ2-1	CASSRTGTGIYNEQFF	TGCGCCAGCAGCCGTACCGGGACAGGGATATACAATGAGCAGTTCTTC
TRBV9	TRBD1	-	TRBJ2-2	CASSPRDRVTTGELFF	TGTGCCAGCAGCCCCCGGGACAGGGTTACCACCGGGGAGCTGTTTTTT
TRBV7-9	-	-	TRBJ1-4	CASGRQGRGKLFF	TGTGCCAGCGGCCGGCAAGGGAGGGGAAAACTGTTTTTT
TRBV5-8	-	-	TRBJ2-7	CASSLEGSRLIEQYF	TGTGCCAGCAGCTTGGAAGGGAGCCGACTTATCGAGCAGTACTTC
TRBV27	TRBD1	-	TRBJ2-3	CASSLRTGSSTDTQYF	TGTGCCAGCAGTTTAAGGACAGGCTCTAGCACAGATACGCAGTATTTT
TRBV7-2	TRBD2	-	TRBJ2-1	CASSLEALAGNEQFF	TGTGCCAGCAGCTTAGAGGCACTAGCGGGGAATGAGCAGTTCTTC
TRBV5-6	-	few	TRBJ1-1	CASSFNRALTEAFF	TGTGCCAGCAGCTTCAACAGGGCACTCACTGAAGCTTTCTTT
TRBV4-1	TRBD1	-	TRBJ1-1	CASSLGFGQANTEAFF	TGCGCCAGCAGCCTCGGGTTTGGACAGGCGAACACTGAAGCTTTCTTT
TRBV4-1	TRBD1	-	TRBJ2-7	CASSQDPRTGTPYEQYF	TGCGCCAGCAGCCAAGATCCTAGGACAGGGACCCCCTACGAGCAGTACTTC
TRBV5-1	TRBD1	many	TRBJ2-3	CASSAGTDTDTQYF	TGCGCCAGCAGCGCAGGGACAGACACAGATACGCAGTATTTT
TRBV7-9	-	-	TRBJ2-1	CASSARQVYNEQFF	TGTGCCAGCAGCGCCCGACAGGTGTACAATGAGCAGTTCTTC
TRBV28	TRBD2	-	TRBJ2-7	CASRLAGGSYEQYF	TGTGCCAGCAGACTAGCGGGAGGGTCCTACGAGCAGTACTTC